The 26 T cell receptor beta chains below all came from one sample that was sequenced in a study of shared clonotypes between healthy human individuals. Sequenced by immunoSEQ multiplex PCR; TCRdb stores in-frame clones only, minus some. The sample holds approximately 720,000 clones, about two thirds seen once. Sequencing input: memory CD4+ T cells sorted from blood. Stated subset: CD45RA-negative fraction. These receptors came from a woman in her 30s in good health.

The chain employs TRBV10-1 and TRBJ2-2; possible D gene TRBD2, 6 bases. This CDR3 spans 14 amino acids. Germline assignment: CDR1 WNHNN and CDR2 SYGVQD (reference sequence). Between the trimmed V and J ends, which lost 4 bases and 5 bases, there was a span of 11 bases. CDR3 loop: CASSVAAGTGELFF. In DNA form, the CDR3 reads TGCGCCAGCAGTGTGGCGGCGGGAACCGGGGAGCTGTTTTTT.

On this clone itself: The identical CDR3 is also encoded by other nucleotide sequences in the sample. The genes are TRBV29-1 and TRBJ2-7; D is uncertain. CDR1 and CDR2 from the germline V gene are SQVTM and ANQGSEA. V shed 1 base and J shed 6 bases, with 4 bases lying between them. This CDR3 region has 10 residues. The CDR3 nucleotides are TGCAGCGTTGAAGTCGGCGAGCAGTACTTC. Translated, it gives CSVEVGEQYF.

The V and J genes are TRBV11-2 and TRBJ2-7; no clear D gene. The CDR3 is made up of 15 amino acids. The V gene's germline CDR1 is SGHAT and CDR2 FQNNGV. V lost 5 bases to trimming and J lost 2 bases, with 16 bases between them. The DNA for the CDR3 is TGTGCCAGCAGCATCACCGACCGGCCTCCCTACGAGCAGTACTTC. Residues: CASSITDRPPYEQYF.

About this clone: A far larger clone is just one base off, so this is likely a read error. The rearrangement joins TRBV7-8 to TRBJ1-1, with 7 bases that match TRBD1. Germline-derived CDR1 and CDR2 are SGHVS and FQNEAQ. The CDR3 sequence is 13 residues long. V gave up 5 bases and J gave up 3 bases; unmatched junction bases: 3. CDR3: CASSPQGDTEAFF. The DNA of the CDR3 is TGTGCCAGCAGCCCTCAGGGGGACACTGAAGCTTTCTTT.

CDR3 coding DNA: TGCAGTGCTAGAGTCACCATCGAAGCTTTCTTT. Translating it yields CSARVTIEAFF. This chain links TRBV20-1 with TRBJ1-1; D call uncertain. Germline CDR1 and CDR2: DFQATT and SNEGSKA (reference sequence). The CDR3 is 11 residues long. V lost 1 base to trimming and J lost 8 bases, with 8 bases between them.

J is TRBJ1-5 and V is TRBV28; 9 bases match TRBD1. The ends lost 5 bases at V and 6 bases at J; junction bases unmatched: 5. The germline gives CDR1 MDHEN, CDR2 SYDVKM. This CDR3 is 14 amino acids long. The CDR3 region has the DNA TGTGCCAGCAGTACGGGACAGGGTTTTCAGCCCCAGCATTTT. Its translation is CASSTGQGFQPQHF.

The chain joins TRBV7-3 to TRBJ2-7, with 9 bases matching TRBD1. CDR1 and CDR2 from the germline V gene are SGHTA and FQGTGA. The CDR3 is made up of 16 amino acids. After removal of 5 bases from V and 5 bases from J, the junction contained 13 bases not matched to a gene. The CDR3 nucleotides are TGTGCCAGCAGCCCCCGCGGGACAGGGACTCTGCACGAGCAGTACTTC. Translated, it gives CASSPRGTGTLHEQYF. The variable domain in full, with the rest retrieved from reference TRBV7-3 and TRBJ2-7, is GAGVSQTPSNKVTEKGKYVELRCDPISGHTALYWYRQSLGQGPEFLIYFQGTGAADDSGLPNDRFFAVRPEGSVSTLKIQRTERGDSAVYLCASSPRGTGTLHEQYFGPGTRLTVT.

The chain is built from TRBV6-5 and TRBJ1-2; no definite D call. The CDR3 has 12 amino acids. Germline V gene sequence: CDR1 MNHEY, CDR2 SVGAGI. V lost 2 bases and J 4 bases, leaving 5 bases between the germline ends. Here the CDR3 reads CASSYNIYGYTF. As DNA, the CDR3 is TGTGCCAGCAGTTACAACATCTATGGCTACACCTTC.

CDR3 region: CASSEGLNQPQHF. CDR3 in DNA: TGTGCCAGCAGTGAGGGACTCAATCAGCCCCAGCATTTT. The chain joins TRBV2 to TRBJ1-5; TRBD1 might be the D (5 bases). The V and J ends lost 3 bases and 3 bases respectively, with 6 bases between them. This CDR3 has 13 amino acids. Germline V gene lookup returns CDR1 SNHLY and CDR2 FYNNEI. The entire variable domain, with the rest obtained from reference TRBV2 and TRBJ1-5, is as follows: EPEVTQTPSHQVTQMGQEVILRCVPISNHLYFYWYRQILGQKVEFLVSFYNNEISEKSEIFDDQFSVERPDGSNFTLKIRSTKLEDSAMYFCASSEGLNQPQHFGDGTRLSIL.

This chain uses TRBV5-1 with TRBJ2-6; the match to TRBD1 covers 8 bases. This CDR3 comprises 15 residues. Germline CDR1 reads SGHRS; CDR2 reads YFSETQ. V lost 3 bases, J lost 3 bases, and 2 bases stayed unmatched. The CDR3 reads CASSYTGGGANVLTF. CDR3 bases: TGCGCCAGCAGCTACACAGGGGGTGGGGCCAACGTCCTGACTTTC.

CDR3: CASSIIGDRSEKLFF. The CDR3 region has the DNA TGTGCCAGTAGTATAATCGGGGACAGGTCCGAAAAACTGTTTTTT. This chain connects TRBV19 to TRBJ1-4; 8 bases match TRBD1. There are 15 residues in the CDR3. From germline, CDR1 is LNHDA and CDR2 SQIVND (reference sequence). Losses at the gene ends were 2 bases for V and 8 bases for J; bases not matched to a gene: 7.

The J gene is TRBJ2-7, the V gene TRBV6-1; tentative D call: TRBD2 (5 bases). V lost 4 bases and J 6 bases, leaving 13 bases between the germline ends. This CDR3 region has 13 residues. Germline V lookup: CDR1 MNHNS, CDR2 SASEGT. CDR3 DNA: TGTGCCAGCAGTGTCGAGGGTATCCTCGAGCAGTACTTC. Its translation: CASSVEGILEQYF.

Many counts were recorded for this clone. V is TRBV27 and J is TRBJ2-5; 8 positions match TRBD2. The CDR3 has 13 amino acids. The junction had 4 bases not matched to a gene; V was cut back by 8 bases and J by 2 bases. Looked up from germline, CDR1 is MNHEY and CDR2 is SMNVEV (reference sequence). CDR3 loop: CASHKRGQETQYF. In DNA form, the CDR3 reads TGTGCCAGCCATAAGCGGGGGCAAGAGACCCAGTACTTC.

There are a few counts of this clone. The V call is TRBV27, the J call TRBJ2-7, with D uncertain. The CDR3 runs to 18 residues. V shed 2 bases and J shed 3 bases, with 23 bases lying between them. The germline CDR1 and CDR2 sequences are MNHEY and SMNVEV (reference sequence). This CDR3 reads CASSLPLWVAGQVYEQYF. In nucleotides, the CDR3 is TGTGCCAGCAGTTTACCCCTCTGGGTAGCTGGGCAGGTCTACGAGCAGTACTTC.

The chain combines TRBV2 with TRBJ2-5; 9 bases line up with TRBD1. Germline values: CDR1 SNHLY, CDR2 FYNNEI. The junction had 6 bases not matched to a gene; V was cut back by 5 bases and J by 2 bases. The CDR3 length is 15 residues. CDR3 sequence (DNA): TGTGCCAGCAGTCAAGAGGGACAGGGACAAGAGACCCAGTACTTC. Translating gives CASSQEGQGQETQYF.

The rearrangement links TRBV7-2 to TRBJ1-6; D ambiguous. The germline V gene has CDR1 SGHTA and CDR2 FQGNSA. This CDR3 region has 14 residues. The V end was cut by 1 base, the J end by 7 bases, with 8 bases between. In nucleotides, the CDR3 is TGTGCCAGCAGCTTAGGGCTGATGAATTCACCCCTCCACTTT. As protein: CASSLGLMNSPLHF.

The CDR3 region is CASSPRLRTGVNEQFF. Here the CDR3 DNA reads TGTGCCAGCTCACCCAGGTTGAGGACAGGAGTAAATGAGCAGTTCTTC. The V call is TRBV18, the J call TRBJ2-1, with 7 bases lining up with TRBD1. The CDR3 is made up of 16 amino acids. The germline V gene has CDR1 KGHSH and CDR2 LQKENI. J was trimmed by 7 bases and V by 3 bases; bases with no gene match: 12.

The chain joins TRBV7-2 to TRBJ2-6; D may be TRBD2 (5 bases). The CDR3 length is 18 residues. CDR1 and CDR2 (germline): SGHTA, FQGNSA. The ends were cut back, 1 base at V and 0 bases at J, with 13 bases in the middle. DNA of the CDR3: TGTGCCAGCAGCTTAGGGCTAGCATCCCTCTCTGGGGCCAACGTCCTGACTTTC. Protein product: CASSLGLASLSGANVLTF.

This rearrangement joins TRBV10-2 to TRBJ2-1; 9 bases fit TRBD1. J gave up 7 bases and V 6 bases, and 7 bases lay outside the gene matches. This CDR3 region has 14 residues. Germline CDR1 and CDR2: WSHSY and SAAADI. The CDR3 sequence: CASRGTGNGNEQFF. Written as DNA, the CDR3 is TGCGCCAGCAGGGGGACAGGGAACGGGAATGAGCAGTTCTTC.

This chain joins TRBV27 and TRBJ2-3; D perhaps matches TRBD2 (5 bases). Between the trimmed V and J ends, which lost 5 bases and 7 bases, there was a span of 13 bases. This CDR3 has 13 amino acids. The germline CDR1 and CDR2 sequences are MNHEY and SMNVEV (reference sequence). CDR3 coding DNA: TGTGCCAGCAGTCGTTTGGACTCCCATACGCAGTATTTT. It specifies CASSRLDSHTQYF.

This sequence joins TRBV27 and TRBJ2-7, with 7 bases aligning to TRBD1. Per the germline V gene, CDR1 is MNHEY and CDR2 is SMNVEV (reference sequence). The CDR3 consists of 15 residues. Germline trimming cut 5 bases from V and 2 bases from J; bases unmatched to any gene: 9. The CDR3 DNA reads TGTGCCAGCAGTCCTGGGACAGCCCCCACCTACGAGCAGTACTTC. Encoded protein: CASSPGTAPTYEQYF.

The rearrangement joins TRBV6-1 to TRBJ1-2; possible D gene TRBD1, 5 bases. The CDR3 consists of 12 residues. The ends were cut back, 6 bases at V and 5 bases at J, with 10 bases in the middle. Germline V gene lookup returns CDR1 MNHNS and CDR2 SASEGT. CDR3 loop: CASSQQEYGYTF. The CDR3 nucleotides are TGTGCCAGCAGCCAACAGGAGTATGGCTACACCTTC.

The CDR3 coding sequence is TGTGCCAGCAGTGTAGGGGGCCGGTGGGATACGCAGTATTTT. Translated: CASSVGGRWDTQYF. V gene TRBV6-1 combines with J gene TRBJ2-3, with TRBD1 matching over 7 bases. After removal of 4 bases from V and 6 bases from J, the junction contained 7 bases not matched to a gene. There are 14 residues in the CDR3. Germline V gene lookup returns CDR1 MNHNS and CDR2 SASEGT.

The chain joins TRBV20-1 to TRBJ1-1, with D unclear. This CDR3 comprises 11 residues. The V end lost 5 bases, the J end lost 1 base, and 5 bases lay between the germline ends. The germline V gene has CDR1 DFQATT and CDR2 SNEGSKA (reference sequence). The DNA of the CDR3 is TGCAGTGCTCCCCGGAACACTGAAGCTTTCTTT. Translating gives CSAPRNTEAFF.

This clone was counted only a few times. The chain uses TRBV7-9 and TRBJ2-7; possibly TRBD1 for D (6 bases). CDR1 is SEHNR and CDR2 is FQNEAQ in the germline V gene (reference sequence). The CDR3 totals 12 residues. V lost 5 bases and J 1 base, leaving 6 bases between the germline ends. The CDR3 protein is CASSRGSYEQYF. In DNA, the CDR3 is TGTGCCAGCAGCAGGGGGTCCTACGAGCAGTACTTC.

The chain joins TRBV5-6 to TRBJ1-2, with D hard to call. The CDR3 has 13 amino acids. Trimming took 1 base from V and 6 from J, leaving 10 bases between them. Germline CDR1 and CDR2: SGHDT and YYEEEE. This CDR3 reads CASSLSAGNGYTF. CDR3 nucleotide sequence: TGTGCCAGCAGCTTGTCAGCGGGGAATGGCTACACCTTC.